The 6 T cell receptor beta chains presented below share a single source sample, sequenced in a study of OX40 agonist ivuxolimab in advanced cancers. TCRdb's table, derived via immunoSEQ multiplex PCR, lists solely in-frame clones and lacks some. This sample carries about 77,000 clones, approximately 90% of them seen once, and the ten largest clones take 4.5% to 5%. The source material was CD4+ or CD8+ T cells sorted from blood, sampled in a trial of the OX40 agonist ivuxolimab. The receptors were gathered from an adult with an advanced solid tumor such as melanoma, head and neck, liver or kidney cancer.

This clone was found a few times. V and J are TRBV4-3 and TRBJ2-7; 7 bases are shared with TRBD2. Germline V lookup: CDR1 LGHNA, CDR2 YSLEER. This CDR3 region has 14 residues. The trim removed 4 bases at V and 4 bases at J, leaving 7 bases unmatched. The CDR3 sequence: CASSLYRGVYEQYF. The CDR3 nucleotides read TGCGCCAGCAGCCTGTACCGGGGGGTTTACGAGCAGTACTTC.

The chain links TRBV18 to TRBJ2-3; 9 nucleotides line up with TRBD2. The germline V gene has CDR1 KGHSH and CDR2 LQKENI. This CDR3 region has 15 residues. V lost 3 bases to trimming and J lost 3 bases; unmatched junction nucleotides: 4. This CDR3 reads CASSPTSGTTDTQYF. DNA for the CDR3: TGTGCCAGCTCACCGACTAGCGGTACGACAGATACGCAGTATTTT.

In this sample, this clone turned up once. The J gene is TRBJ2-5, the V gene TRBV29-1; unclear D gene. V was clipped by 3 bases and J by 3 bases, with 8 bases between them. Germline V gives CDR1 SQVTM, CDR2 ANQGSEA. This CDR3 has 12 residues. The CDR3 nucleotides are TGCAGCGTTGAGGTCAGTGAAGAGACCCAGTACTTC. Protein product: CSVEVSEETQYF.

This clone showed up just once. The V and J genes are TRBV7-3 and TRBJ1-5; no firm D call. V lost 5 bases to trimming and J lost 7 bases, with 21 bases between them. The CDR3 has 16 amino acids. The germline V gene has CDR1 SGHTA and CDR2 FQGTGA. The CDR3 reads CASSLGHTTTYQPQHF. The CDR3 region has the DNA TGTGCCAGCAGCCTCGGGCACACGACCACCTACCAGCCCCAGCATTTT.

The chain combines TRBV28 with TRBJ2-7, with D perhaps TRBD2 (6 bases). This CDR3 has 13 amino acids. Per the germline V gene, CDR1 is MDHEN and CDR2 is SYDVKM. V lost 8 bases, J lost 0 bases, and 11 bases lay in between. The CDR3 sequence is CASGAGFSYEQYF. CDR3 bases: TGTGCCAGCGGAGCGGGCTTCTCCTACGAGCAGTACTTC.

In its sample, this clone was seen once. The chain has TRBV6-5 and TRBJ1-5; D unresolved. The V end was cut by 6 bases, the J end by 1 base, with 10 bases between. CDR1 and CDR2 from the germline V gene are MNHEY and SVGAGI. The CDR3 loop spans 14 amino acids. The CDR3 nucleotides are TGTGCCAGCAGACCCCCCGGGAGCAATCAGCCCCAGCATTTT. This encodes CASRPPGSNQPQHF.